The 15 T cell receptor beta chains below all came from one sample that was sequenced in a study of CD8+CD57+ T cells in acquired aplastic anemia listed by TCRdb under 2018. Flow cytometry had shown CD8+CD57+ cell expansion in the patients selected for sequencing. The instrument was an Illumina HiSeq 2000. TCR beta VDJ combination and CDR3 sequence profiling used genomic DNA as the template. TCRdb trimmed public reads at Q25 via fastp, called clones via MiXCR and kept in-frame beta chains. Under each unique CDR3 protein, matching rows form one entry showing the most common genes and DNA. In all, the sample holds approximately 190,000 distinct CDR3 sequences, and less than 60% of those were seen once. Clones ranked in the top ten supply approximately 9.4% of the sample. Sequenced material: sorted CD4+, CD8+, or CD8+CD57+ T cells (not recorded which) from PBMCs. These receptors all come from a human donor with aplastic anemia.

The chain has TRBV29-1 and TRBJ2-6, with 7 bases aligning to TRBD2. The germline gives CDR1 SQVTM, CDR2 ANQGSEA. The V segment lost 6 bases and the J segment 11 bases; nucleotides outside the gene matches: 7. The CDR3 loop spans 12 amino acids. The CDR3 DNA sequence: TGCAGCGTCGGGAGGTGGGGTGACGTCCTGACTTTC. Amino acids: CSVGRWGDVLTF.

This clonotype was seen a single time. This rearrangement joins TRBV29-1 to TRBJ1-1; tentative D call: TRBD1 (6 bases). Germline CDR1 and CDR2: SQVTM and ANQGSEA. This CDR3 region has 15 residues. The V end lost 0 bases, the J end lost 4 bases, and 15 bases lay between the germline ends. The CDR3 DNA is TGCAGCGTTGAAGATACAGGGTCTCGGGGCACTGAAGCTTTCTTT. It codes for CSVEDTGSRGTEAFF.

This clonotype was counted a few times. A much larger clonotype is one base distant, so this may be a read error. The chain has TRBV20-1 and TRBJ1-5, with D possibly TRBD1 on 5 matching bases. The ends were cut back, 2 bases at V and 5 bases at J, with 7 bases in the middle. The germline V gene encodes CDR1 DFQATT and CDR2 SNEGSKA (reference sequence). There are 12 residues in the CDR3. CDR3 DNA sequence: TGCAGTGCTAGATGGGGGGATCAGCCCCAGCATTTT. Translation gives CSARWGDQPQHF.

This clonotype was counted many times. V and J are TRBV19 and TRBJ2-3; weak D call: TRBD2 (5 bases). The CDR3 consists of 13 residues. Per germline, CDR1 LNHDA and CDR2 SQIVND (reference sequence). Trimming left V 5 bases short and J 5 bases short, with 11 bases between. The DNA of the CDR3 is TGTGCCAGTAGTTCTCTACTAGGAGATACGCAGTATTTT. Its protein product is CASSSLLGDTQYF. Based on the CDR3 plus reference TRBV19 and TRBJ2-3, the full variable domain is DGGITQSPKYLFRKEGQNVTLSCEQNLNHDAMYWYRQDPGQGLRLIYYSQIVNDFQKGDIAEGYSVSREKKESFPLTVTSAQKNPTAFYLCASSSLLGDTQYFGPGTRLTVL.

V gene TRBV19 combines with J gene TRBJ1-3, with D perhaps TRBD1 (6 bases). V gave up 1 base and J gave up 5 bases, with 9 bases separating them. The CDR3 has 14 amino acids. CDR1 and CDR2 from the germline V gene are LNHDA and SQIVND (reference sequence). DNA of the CDR3: TGTGCCAGTAGTATAGTTACAGGGCGAAACACCATATATTTT. Translated, it gives CASSIVTGRNTIYF.

This clonotype was seen ten or more times. The chain couples TRBV6-1 to TRBJ1-1, with D unclear. The germline V gene has CDR1 MNHNS and CDR2 SASEGT. The V gene lost 6 bases and the J gene lost 4 bases, with 15 bases spanning the gap. The CDR3 is 14 amino acids. CDR3 sequence (DNA): TGTGCCAGCAGCCGTGATTATCAGATCACTGAAGCTTTCTTT. Its protein product is CASSRDYQITEAFF.

This clonotype was detected many times. This rearrangement joins TRBV29-1 to TRBJ1-1; 7 nucleotides agree with TRBD1. The germline V gene encodes CDR1 SQVTM and CDR2 ANQGSEA. V lost 3 bases, J lost 0 bases, and 4 bases stayed unmatched. The CDR3 covers 14 residues. CDR3 protein: CSVDQGVLNTEAFF. The DNA of the CDR3 is TGCAGCGTTGACCAGGGGGTCCTGAACACTGAAGCTTTCTTT. The variable domain in full, completed from reference TRBV29-1 and TRBJ1-1, reads SAVISQKPSRDICQRGTSLTIQCQVDSQVTMMFWYRQQPGQSLTLIATANQGSEATYESGFVIDKFPISRPNLTFSTLTVSNMSPEDSSIYLCSVDQGVLNTEAFFGQGTRLTVV.

This clonotype was counted ten times or more. The chain recombines TRBV11-2 with TRBJ2-7; 8 bases align to TRBD1. This CDR3 has 17 amino acids. V gave up 3 bases and J gave up 4 bases; unmatched junction bases: 14. CDR1 and CDR2 (germline): SGHAT, FQNNGV. CDR3 loop: CASSFQGAAGGGYEQYF. For the CDR3, the DNA is TGTGCCAGCAGCTTCCAAGGGGCGGCAGGGGGCGGGTACGAGCAGTACTTC.

This clonotype was recorded many times. The gene calls are TRBV4-1 and TRBJ1-2; D might be TRBD1 (5 bases). CDR1 is MGHRA and CDR2 is YSYEKL in the germline V gene. V was trimmed by 3 bases and J by 7 bases, leaving 12 bases between them. The CDR3 sequence is 13 residues long. Here the CDR3 DNA reads TGCGCCAGCAGCCACGAAGGGACGGGTGGCTACACCTTC. The encoded protein is CASSHEGTGGYTF.

This chain uses TRBV19 with TRBJ1-3, with D maybe TRBD1 (6 bases). Trimming took 3 bases from V and 2 from J, leaving 11 bases between them. From germline, CDR1 is LNHDA and CDR2 SQIVND (reference sequence). The CDR3 spans 15 residues. CDR3 bases: TGTGCCAGTAGTATTCAGGGGCGAGCTGGAAACACCATATATTTT. As protein: CASSIQGRAGNTIYF. Variable domain in full (rest from reference TRBV19 and TRBJ1-3): DGGITQSPKYLFRKEGQNVTLSCEQNLNHDAMYWYRQDPGQGLRLIYYSQIVNDFQKGDIAEGYSVSREKKESFPLTVTSAQKNPTAFYLCASSIQGRAGNTIYFGEGSWLTVV.

In its sample, this clonotype was seen once. The chain is built from TRBV20-1 and TRBJ2-7; no definite D call. The CDR3 runs 15 residues. V was trimmed by 4 bases and J by 1 base, leaving 17 bases between them. Looked up from germline, CDR1 is DFQATT and CDR2 is SNEGSKA (reference sequence). For the CDR3, the DNA is TGCAGTGCTACTTCGGCGGCTCGGAATTCCTACGAGCAGTACTTC. It is translated as CSATSAARNSYEQYF.

This clonotype was detected ten times or more. The chain uses TRBV14 and TRBJ2-7; D call uncertain. This CDR3 region has 12 residues. The V gene lost 3 bases and the J gene lost 2 bases, with 5 bases spanning the gap. Germline CDR1 and CDR2: SGHDN and FVKESK. DNA for the CDR3: TGTGCCAGCAGCCATGACCCCTACGAGCAGTACTTC. Encoded protein: CASSHDPYEQYF. The whole variable domain, remainder taken from reference TRBV14 and TRBJ2-7, is EAGVTQFPSHSVIEKGQTVTLRCDPISGHDNLYWYRRVMGKEIKFLLHFVKESKQDESGMPNNRFLAERTGGTYSTLKVQPAELEDSGVYFCASSHDPYEQYFGPGTRLTVT.

V gene TRBV10-3 combines with J gene TRBJ1-2; D remains ambiguous. Between the trimmed V and J ends, which lost 2 bases and 3 bases, there was a span of 13 bases. This CDR3 has 15 amino acids. CDR1 is ENHRY and CDR2 is SYGVKD in the germline V gene. The CDR3 spells CAISEGSVLDYGYTF. In nucleotides, the CDR3 is TGTGCCATCAGTGAGGGGTCCGTGCTTGACTATGGCTACACCTTC.

The V and J genes are TRBV30 and TRBJ2-5; 10 bases map to TRBD2. Trimming took 5 bases from V and 4 from J; bases not matched to a gene: 4. The CDR3 length is 13 residues. Germline V gives CDR1 GTSNPN, CDR2 SVGIG (reference sequence). The CDR3 nucleotides read TGTGCCTGGGGAAGACTAGCGGGAGAGACCCAGTACTTC. Translation: CAWGRLAGETQYF.

This clonotype appeared a few times. The J gene is TRBJ2-3, the V gene TRBV10-3; D remains unclear. The CDR3 length is 15 residues. Trimming took off 4 bases at V and 0 bases at J, with 11 bases between the two ends. Germline values: CDR1 ENHRY, CDR2 SYGVKD. The CDR3, as DNA: TGTGCCATCAGTGGGGCGCAGGTTAGCACAGATACGCAGTATTTT. This translates into CAISGAQVSTDTQYF.